The T cell receptor (beta chain) described here comes from a study of early T cells in non-severe SARS-CoV-2 infection (dated by TCRdb to 2020 to 2022). Background for the entire study: Bulk RNA from unsorted whole blood was used for TCR sequencing, so alpha and beta chains could not be paired.

Set within a cohort of healthcare workers in London, UK, this nested case-control study involved weekly PCR testing of nasopharyngeal swabs along with blood sampling. Healthcare workers were recruited during the week of the UK lockdown, between 23 and 31 March 2020, and followed weekly for up to roughly 16 weeks. Library method: 5' RACE. Data came from a NextSeq 500. The TCR library protocol attached unique molecular identifiers to individual cDNA molecules to correct for sequencing error and PCR bias. TCR alpha and beta chains were both sequenced, and the abundances of alpha and beta sequences in each sample were closely correlated with each other. The study's processing was this. Decombinator V4 was used to annotate TCR sequences for V gene, J gene and CDR3. TCRs were defined as expanded if a significant change between any two time points was detected under a Poisson model with p below 0.0001. TCR abundances were normalised to the total number of TCRs sequenced in each sample and reported as counts per million. MAIT TCRs were defined by TRAV1-2 paired with TRAJ12, TRAJ20 or TRAJ33, and iNKT TCRs by TRAV10 paired with TRAJ18. A search of VDJdb, accessed on 1 November 2021, was run for TCRs annotated to CMV, EBV and SARS-CoV-2, with TCRs annotated for multiple antigens excluded. TCRdb reworked the public reads: Q25 trimming with fastp, MiXCR clone assembly, productive beta chains retained. Each record represents a unique CDR3 protein, reported with the most common genes and DNA among its rows. The V and J calls, along with clone size, are taken from TCRdb and not from the paper's own processing. For this sample the table gives about 40,000 distinct CDR3 sequences, of which 7.9% were detected only once. Over 10% of the sample is taken by the ten largest.

This clonotype was picked up a small number of times. The antigen this receptor binds is unknown. No base qualities exist here, and no much larger clone lies one base off it. V ends up 0 bases short and J 8 bases short, with an unmatched junction base count of 11. The CDR3 runs 18 residues from the cysteine to the phenylalanine. Only the CDR3 DNA is retained, 54 bases long and in frame from the first base. The germline V gene sets CDR1 to LGHNA and CDR2 to YSLEER. Study-wide findings and limitations: VDJdb matching was skewed toward anti-spike CD8 responses and likely underestimated virus-specific expansions by missing private and CD4 specificities.

The sequence joins TRBV4-3 to TRBJ2-1; 12 bases in the junction line up with TRBD2. This sample comprised whole blood, obtained at baseline. The sequence was obtained from an adult who was a healthcare worker with PCR-confirmed SARS-CoV-2 infection or an uninfected control (not recorded which). The bases are TGCGCCAGCAGCCAAGATGTAGGGGCTAGCGGGGGGGCTTATGAGCAGTTCTTC. This yields the protein CASSQDVGASGGAYEQFF.